This T cell receptor beta chain was obtained from a study of T cell responses to AZD1222 COVID-19 vaccine. Overall study findings and caveats: None of the repertoires were sampled until the peak T cell response had passed. With dominance at 160-218 and 743-854, vaccine-associated CD4 TCRs spanned spike. Only a handful of AZD1222 recipients were seropositive at baseline.

Germline-derived CDR1 and CDR2 are MNHEY and SVGAGI. The CDR3 loop spans 14 amino acids. Trimming cost V 2 bases and J 5 bases, with 10 bases left between them. The table came from immunoSEQ multiplex PCR; TCRdb's copy has only in-frame clones and leaves some out. The sample has 80,000 to 100,000 clones; 88% are singletons. Comments on this clone: The antigen is unknown.

This chain connects TRBV6-5 to TRBJ1-5; D not certain. The sample consisted of peripheral blood, taken on day 0 of AZD1222 vaccination. The sequence derives from an adult in good health. The CDR3 nucleotides read TGTGCCAGCAGTTACAATGTAGGATATCAGCCCCAGCATTTT. It translates to CASSYNVGYQPQHF.